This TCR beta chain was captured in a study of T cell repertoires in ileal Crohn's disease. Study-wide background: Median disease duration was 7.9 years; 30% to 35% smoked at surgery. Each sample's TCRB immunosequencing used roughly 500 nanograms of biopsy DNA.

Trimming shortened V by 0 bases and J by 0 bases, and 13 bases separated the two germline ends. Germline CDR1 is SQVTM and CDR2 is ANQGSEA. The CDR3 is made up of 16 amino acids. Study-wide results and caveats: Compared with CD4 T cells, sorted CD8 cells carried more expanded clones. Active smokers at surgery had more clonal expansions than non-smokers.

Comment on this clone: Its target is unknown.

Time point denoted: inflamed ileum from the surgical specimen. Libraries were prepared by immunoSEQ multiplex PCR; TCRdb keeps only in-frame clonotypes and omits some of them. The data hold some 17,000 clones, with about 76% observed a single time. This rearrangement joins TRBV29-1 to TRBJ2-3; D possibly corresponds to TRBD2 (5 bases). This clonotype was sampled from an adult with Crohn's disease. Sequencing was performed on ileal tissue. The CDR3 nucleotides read TGCAGCGTTGAAGATCGTCTGAGGACTAGCACAGATACGCAGTATTTT. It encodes CSVEDRLRTSTDTQYF.